The 27 T cell receptor beta chains presented below share a single source sample, sequenced in a study of blood T cell repertoires in COVID-19. The repertoire was sequenced with immunoSEQ multiplex PCR; TCRdb's copy has only in-frame clones and lacks some. The table records 200,000 or so clones, around 83% of them present only once. The specimen sequenced was peripheral blood. These receptor sequences come from a human donor in a cohort sampled during active COVID-19.

The chain recombines TRBV20-1 with TRBJ1-2; D is undetermined. There are 11 residues in the CDR3. V lost 1 base and J 6 bases, leaving 6 bases between the germline ends. In germline, CDR1 is DFQATT, CDR2 SNEGSKA (reference sequence). This chain's CDR3 is CSARGGDGYTF. In DNA form, the CDR3 reads TGCAGTGCTAGAGGAGGAGATGGCTACACCTTC.

The chain uses TRBV2 and TRBJ2-3; a possible D gene is TRBD1 (6 bases). CDR3 length: 15 amino acids. Trimming took 8 bases from V and 6 from J, leaving 21 bases between them. Per germline, CDR1 SNHLY and CDR2 FYNNEI. The CDR3 is CASRLSRGATDTQYF. CDR3 nucleotides: TGTGCCAGCCGATTGTCCAGGGGCGCCACGGATACGCAGTATTTT.

The genes are TRBV11-2 and TRBJ1-1, with 10 bases lining up with TRBD1. V shed 2 bases and J 5 bases; nucleotides not matched to a gene: 8. Per germline, CDR1 SGHAT and CDR2 FQNNGV. This CDR3 region has 16 residues. In DNA form, the CDR3 reads TGTGCCAGCAGCTTACAGACAGGGGGCTTGGTTACTGAAGCTTTCTTT. Its translation is CASSLQTGGLVTEAFF.

The chain is built from TRBV19 and TRBJ2-3; 8 bases line up with TRBD2. This CDR3 has 14 amino acids. The germline V gene encodes CDR1 LNHDA and CDR2 SQIVND (reference sequence). Unmatched junction bases numbered 6, after V lost 4 bases and J lost 6 bases. The CDR3 DNA sequence: TGTGCCAGTAGTACCAGCGGGAGTACCGATACGCAGTATTTT. It encodes CASSTSGSTDTQYF.

The chain couples TRBV7-9 to TRBJ2-3, with TRBD2 as a possible D gene (6 bases). There are 15 residues in the CDR3. V shed 5 bases and J shed 2 bases, with 14 bases lying between them. CDR1 and CDR2 from the germline V gene are SEHNR and FQNEAQ (reference sequence). In DNA, the CDR3 is TGTGCCAGCAGCACCATGGGGGGAAACACAGATACGCAGTATTTT. This codes for CASSTMGGNTDTQYF.

This clone was counted once. The V call is TRBV7-9, the J call TRBJ1-1; TRBD1 agrees at 7 bases. CDR3 length: 14 residues. Losses at the gene ends were 5 bases for V and 4 bases for J; bases not matched to a gene: 7. Germline loops: CDR1 SEHNR, CDR2 FQNEAQ (reference sequence). The CDR3 region is CASSPVRGPTEAFF. The CDR3 DNA is TGTGCCAGCAGCCCGGTGAGGGGGCCCACTGAAGCTTTCTTT.

This clone was observed a single time. The rearrangement joins TRBV14 to TRBJ2-1; TRBD1 agrees at 7 bases. The germline V gene has CDR1 SGHDN and CDR2 FVKESK. The CDR3 is 13 amino acids. The V and J ends lost 7 bases and 3 bases, in that order; junction bases with no gene match: 3. The CDR3 region has the DNA TGTGCCAGCAACAGACAGGGCTACAATGAGCAGTTCTTC. Its protein product is CASNRQGYNEQFF.

CDR3 in amino acids: CAISESRGTDTQYF. CDR3 bases: TGTGCCATCAGTGAGTCGAGGGGCACAGATACGCAGTATTTT. The genes are TRBV10-3 and TRBJ2-3; D is perhaps TRBD2 (5 bases). The CDR3 contains 14 residues. V dropped 0 bases and J dropped 1 base, with 5 bases sitting between them. Germline V gene sequence: CDR1 ENHRY, CDR2 SYGVKD.

The chain links TRBV19 to TRBJ1-1; 7 bases line up with TRBD1. The CDR3 sequence is 15 residues long. Losses at the gene ends were 6 bases for V and 4 bases for J; bases not matched to a gene: 11. The germline CDR1 and CDR2 sequences are LNHDA and SQIVND (reference sequence). Written as DNA, the CDR3 is TGTGCCAGTAGCGGAGGACAGGCCGGGGGCACTGAAGCTTTCTTT. Translated: CASSGGQAGGTEAFF.

V and J are TRBV7-7 and TRBJ2-6, with 11 bases that match TRBD2. V lost 1 base and J lost 3; bases outside the gene matches: 5. There are 18 residues in the CDR3. Looked up from germline, CDR1 is SSHAT and CDR2 is FNYEAQ (reference sequence). CDR3 residues: CASSLVRLAGGGANVLTF. In nucleotides, the CDR3 is TGTGCCAGCAGCTTAGTAAGGCTAGCGGGAGGTGGGGCCAACGTCCTGACTTTC.

The rearrangement uses TRBV11-2 and TRBJ1-5, with 9 bases identical to TRBD1. V trimming: 2 bases; J trimming: 5 bases; junction bases outside the gene matches: 1. The CDR3 sequence is 14 residues long. CDR1 is SGHAT, CDR2 FQNNGV, per germline. CDR3 loop: CASSLTGGDQPQHF. CDR3 nucleotide sequence: TGTGCCAGCAGCTTAACAGGGGGCGATCAGCCCCAGCATTTT.

CDR3 nucleotide sequence: TGCGCCAGCAGCTCCGGACAGGGGGGTGGTATAGATACGCAGTATTTT. It is translated as CASSSGQGGGIDTQYF. The rearrangement uses TRBV5-1 and TRBJ2-3, with 10 positions matching TRBD1. Germline CDR1 is SGHRS and CDR2 is YFSETQ. The CDR3 covers 16 residues. The V gene end was trimmed by 3 bases and the J gene end by 5 bases; junction bases not matched to a gene: 9.

The rearrangement uses TRBV7-9 and TRBJ2-7; weak D call: TRBD1 (5 bases). The CDR3 is made up of 13 amino acids. Germline-derived CDR1 and CDR2 are SEHNR and FQNEAQ (reference sequence). V gave up 5 bases and J gave up 4 bases, with 12 bases separating them. CDR3 in amino acids: CASSLTTVYEQYF. DNA of the CDR3: TGTGCCAGCAGCCTAACGACAGTTTACGAGCAGTACTTC. Complete variable domain (other parts from reference TRBV7-9 and TRBJ2-7): DTGVSQNPRHKITKRGQNVTFRCDPISEHNRLYWYRQTLGQGPEFLTYFQNEAQLEKSRLLSDRFSAERPKGSFSTLEIQRTEQGDSAMYLCASSLTTVYEQYFGPGTRLTVT.

This chain links TRBV19 with TRBJ1-6; D gene ambiguous. Between the trimmed V and J ends, which lost 7 bases and 3 bases, there was a span of 16 bases. There are 16 residues in the CDR3. In germline, CDR1 is LNHDA, CDR2 SQIVND (reference sequence). CDR3 DNA sequence: TGTGCCAGTACGGGGAAGGGTAACAACTATAATTCACCCCTCCACTTT. Translating it yields CASTGKGNNYNSPLHF. The full variable domain, its missing parts supplied by reference TRBV19 and TRBJ1-6, is DGGITQSPKYLFRKEGQNVTLSCEQNLNHDAMYWYRQDPGQGLRLIYYSQIVNDFQKGDIAEGYSVSREKKESFPLTVTSAQKNPTAFYLCASTGKGNNYNSPLHFGNGTRLTVT.

The chain uses TRBV11-2 and TRBJ2-1, with TRBD1 as a possible D gene (5 bases). This CDR3 has 14 residues. Germline assignment: CDR1 SGHAT and CDR2 FQNNGV. V was pared by 6 bases and J by 3 bases, with 12 bases between. CDR3 DNA: TGTGCCAGCAGTCCCAGGGTAGTCTACAATGAGCAGTTCTTC. Its translation: CASSPRVVYNEQFF. Drawing the rest from reference TRBV11-2 and TRBJ2-1, the complete variable domain is EAGVAQSPRYKIIEKRQSVAFWCNPISGHATLYWYQQILGQGPKLLIQFQNNGVVDDSQLPKDRFSAERLKGVDSTLKIQPAKLEDSAVYLCASSPRVVYNEQFFGPGTRLTVL.

This chain uses TRBV5-6 with TRBJ2-1, with 8 bases aligning to TRBD2. Looked up from germline, CDR1 is SGHDT and CDR2 is YYEEEE. J gave up 4 bases and V 4 bases, and 4 bases lay outside the gene matches. The CDR3 covers 14 residues. The CDR3 DNA is TGTGCCAGCAGCCATAGCGGGGTTTACAATGAGCAGTTCTTC. Translated, it gives CASSHSGVYNEQFF.

The rearrangement uses TRBV5-6 and TRBJ1-1; D gene ambiguous. The CDR3 covers 14 residues. V was shortened by 0 bases and J by 10 bases, with 16 bases between the two germline ends. Germline V gene sequence: CDR1 SGHDT, CDR2 YYEEEE. CDR3 in amino acids: CASSLGSGIVGAFF. The CDR3 DNA reads as TGTGCCAGCAGCTTGGGGTCGGGTATAGTGGGAGCTTTCTTT. The variable domain in full, with the rest retrieved from reference TRBV5-6 and TRBJ1-1, is DAGVTQSPTHLIKTRGQQVTLRCSPKSGHDTVSWYQQALGQGPQFIFQYYEEEERQRGNFPDRFSGHQFPNYSSELNVNALLLGDSALYLCASSLGSGIVGAFFGQGTRLTVV.

V is TRBV5-4 and J is TRBJ2-7; no clear D. Trimming stripped 5 bases from V and 6 bases from J, with 18 bases between. Germline CDR1 and CDR2: SGHNT and YYREEE (reference sequence). The CDR3 spans 14 residues. The DNA for the CDR3 is TGTGCCAGCAGAGGCGGCTCAGCGATCGGCGAGCAGTACTTC. Translating gives CASRGGSAIGEQYF.

The CDR3 region is CASSWGGWYGYTF. CDR3 nucleotide sequence: TGTGCCAGCAGTTGGGGGGGTTGGTATGGCTACACCTTC. V is TRBV28 and J is TRBJ1-2, with a tentative D call TRBD1 (5 bases). V lost 4 bases, J lost 5 bases, and 11 bases lay in between. The CDR3 is made up of 13 amino acids. Germline CDR1 reads MDHEN; CDR2 reads SYDVKM.

J is TRBJ2-5 and V is TRBV18; TRBD2 might be the D (6 bases). The CDR3 is made up of 13 amino acids. Germline V gives CDR1 KGHSH, CDR2 LQKENI. The V and J ends lost 5 bases and 4 bases respectively, with 11 bases between them. CDR3 protein: CASSSGDGETQYF. The CDR3 DNA reads as TGTGCCAGCTCATCGGGGGATGGAGAGACCCAGTACTTC.

This clone was counted a few times. The chain has TRBV5-1 and TRBJ2-3; 7 bases are a match to TRBD1. With V trimmed by 2 bases and J by 4 bases, 7 bases remained unmatched. CDR3 length equals 15 residues. Germline V lookup: CDR1 SGHRS, CDR2 YFSETQ. Written as DNA, the CDR3 is TGCGCCAGCAGCTTAGACAGGGCCCCCTCAGATACGCAGTATTTT. As protein: CASSLDRAPSDTQYF. Full variable domain (rest looked up from reference TRBV5-1 and TRBJ2-3): KAGVTQTPRYLIKTRGQQVTLSCSPISGHRSVSWYQQTPGQGLQFLFEYFSETQRNKGNFPGRFSGRQFSNSRSEMNVSTLELGDSALYLCASSLDRAPSDTQYFGPGTRLTVL.

The V gene is TRBV9, the J gene TRBJ2-1, with a possible D match to TRBD2 (6 bases). From germline, CDR1 is SGDLS and CDR2 YYNGEE. The CDR3 is 15 amino acids. The germline V and J ends were trimmed by 0 bases and 5 bases, with 12 bases remaining between them. The CDR3 is CASSVVGRGDNEQFF. DNA of the CDR3: TGTGCCAGCAGCGTAGTCGGGAGAGGTGACAATGAGCAGTTCTTC.

The count of this clone is one. This chain links TRBV18 with TRBJ1-1, with 8 bases fitting TRBD1. Losses at the gene ends were 3 bases for V and 0 bases for J; bases not matched to a gene: 3. Per germline, CDR1 KGHSH and CDR2 LQKENI. CDR3 size: 15 residues. DNA of the CDR3: TGTGCCAGCTCACCCGGACAGGGAATGAACACTGAAGCTTTCTTT. Translating it yields CASSPGQGMNTEAFF. Combining the CDR3 with reference TRBV18 and TRBJ1-1 gives the whole variable domain NAGVMQNPRHLVRRRGQEARLRCSPMKGHSHVYWYRQLPEEGLKFMVYLQKENIIDESGMPKERFSAEFPKEGPSILRIQQVVRGDSAAYFCASSPGQGMNTEAFFGQGTRLTVV.

The chain couples TRBV18 to TRBJ2-1, with 9 bases fitting TRBD2. CDR1 KGHSH and CDR2 LQKENI come from the germline V gene. The J segment lost 0 bases and the V segment lost 4 bases, leaving 4 bases of the junction unmatched. This CDR3 comprises 16 residues. CDR3 amino acids: CASSLSAGGSYNEQFF. DNA of the CDR3: TGTGCCAGCTCACTTTCAGCGGGAGGCTCCTACAATGAGCAGTTCTTC.

The rearrangement uses TRBV28 and TRBJ2-5; 9 positions agree with TRBD1. CDR3 length: 16 amino acids. In germline, CDR1 is MDHEN, CDR2 SYDVKM. The trim removed 1 base at V and 5 bases at J, leaving 8 bases unmatched. The CDR3 reads CASSLLSQGAGETQYF. The CDR3 nucleotides read TGTGCCAGCAGTTTATTGTCACAGGGGGCGGGGGAGACCCAGTACTTC. Together with reference TRBV28 and TRBJ2-5, the CDR3 gives the full variable domain: DVKVTQSSRYLVKRTGEKVFLECVQDMDHENMFWYRQDPGLGLRLIYFSYDVKMKEKGDIPEGYSVSREKKERFSLILESASTNQTSMYLCASSLLSQGAGETQYFGPGTRLLVL.

The chain joins TRBV27 to TRBJ2-7, with D perhaps TRBD1 (5 bases). This CDR3 spans 12 amino acids. Trimming stripped 8 bases from V and 2 bases from J, with 10 bases between. CDR1 is MNHEY, CDR2 SMNVEV, per germline (reference sequence). CDR3: CASGSRAYEQYF. The CDR3 region has the DNA TGTGCCAGCGGAAGCAGGGCCTACGAGCAGTACTTC.

This clone was observed once. The chain combines TRBV5-1 with TRBJ1-4; D uncertain. CDR3 length equals 14 residues. V was cut by 0 bases and J by 8 bases, with 11 bases left in between. Per the germline V gene, CDR1 is SGHRS and CDR2 is YFSETQ. The CDR3 coding sequence is TGCGCCAGCAGCTTGGTTGCCGGGGTGGAAAAACTGTTTTTT. This encodes CASSLVAGVEKLFF.